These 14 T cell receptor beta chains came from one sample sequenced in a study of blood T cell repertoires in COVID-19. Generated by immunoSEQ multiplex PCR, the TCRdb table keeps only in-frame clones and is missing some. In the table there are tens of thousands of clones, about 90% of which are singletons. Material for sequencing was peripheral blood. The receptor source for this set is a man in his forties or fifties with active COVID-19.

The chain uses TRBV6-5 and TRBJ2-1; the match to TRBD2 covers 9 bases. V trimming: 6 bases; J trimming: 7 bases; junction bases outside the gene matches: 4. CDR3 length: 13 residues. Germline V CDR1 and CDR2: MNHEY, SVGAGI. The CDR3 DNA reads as TGTGCCAGCAGAATAGCGGGGGAGAATGAGCAGTTCTTC. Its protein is CASRIAGENEQFF.

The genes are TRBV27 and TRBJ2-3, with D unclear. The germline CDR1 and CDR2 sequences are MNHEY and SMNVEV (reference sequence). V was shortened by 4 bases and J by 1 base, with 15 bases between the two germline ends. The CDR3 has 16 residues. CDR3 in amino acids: CASSSRTVSGTDTQYF. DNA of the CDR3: TGTGCCAGCAGTTCCCGTACCGTTTCGGGCACAGATACGCAGTATTTT.

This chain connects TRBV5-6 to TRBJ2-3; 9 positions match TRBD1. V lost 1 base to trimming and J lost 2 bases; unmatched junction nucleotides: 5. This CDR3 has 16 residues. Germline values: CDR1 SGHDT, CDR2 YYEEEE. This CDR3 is CASSLFGQGYTDTQYF. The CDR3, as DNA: TGTGCCAGCAGCTTGTTCGGACAGGGGTACACAGATACGCAGTATTTT.

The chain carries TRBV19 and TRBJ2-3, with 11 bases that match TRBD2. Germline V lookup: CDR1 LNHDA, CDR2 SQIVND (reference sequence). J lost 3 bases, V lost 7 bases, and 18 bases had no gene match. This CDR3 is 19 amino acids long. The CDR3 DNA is TGTGCCAGTACCCCGGGGGTGACTAGCGGGATTGGGAGAACAGATACGCAGTATTTT. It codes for CASTPGVTSGIGRTDTQYF.

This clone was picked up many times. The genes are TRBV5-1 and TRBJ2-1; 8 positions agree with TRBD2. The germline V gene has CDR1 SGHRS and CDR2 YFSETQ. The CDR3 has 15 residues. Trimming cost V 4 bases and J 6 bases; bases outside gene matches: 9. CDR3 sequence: CASSLSAGAFNEQFF. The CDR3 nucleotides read TGCGCCAGCAGCCTGTCAGCGGGAGCCTTCAATGAGCAGTTCTTC. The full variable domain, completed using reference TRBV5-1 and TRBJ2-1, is KAGVTQTPRYLIKTRGQQVTLSCSPISGHRSVSWYQQTPGQGLQFLFEYFSETQRNKGNFPGRFSGRQFSNSRSEMNVSTLELGDSALYLCASSLSAGAFNEQFFGPGTRLTVL.

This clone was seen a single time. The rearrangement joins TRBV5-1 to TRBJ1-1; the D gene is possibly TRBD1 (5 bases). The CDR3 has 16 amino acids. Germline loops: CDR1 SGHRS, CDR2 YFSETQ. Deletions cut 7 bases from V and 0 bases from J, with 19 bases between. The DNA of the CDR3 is TGCGCCAGCGGCGATGGGGGGACCCTCATGAACACTGAAGCTTTCTTT. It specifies CASGDGGTLMNTEAFF.

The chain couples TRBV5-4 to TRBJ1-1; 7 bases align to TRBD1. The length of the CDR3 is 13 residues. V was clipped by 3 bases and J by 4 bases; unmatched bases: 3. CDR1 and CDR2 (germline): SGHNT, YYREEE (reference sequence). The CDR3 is CASSYDRVTEAFF. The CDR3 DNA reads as TGTGCCAGCAGCTATGACAGGGTCACTGAAGCTTTCTTT.

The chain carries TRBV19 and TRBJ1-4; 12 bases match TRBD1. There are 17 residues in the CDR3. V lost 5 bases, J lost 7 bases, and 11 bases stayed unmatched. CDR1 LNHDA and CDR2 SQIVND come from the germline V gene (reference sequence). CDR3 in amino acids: CASSRAGQGAQSEKLFF. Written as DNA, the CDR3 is TGTGCCAGTAGTCGGGCGGGACAGGGGGCCCAGAGTGAAAAACTGTTTTTT.

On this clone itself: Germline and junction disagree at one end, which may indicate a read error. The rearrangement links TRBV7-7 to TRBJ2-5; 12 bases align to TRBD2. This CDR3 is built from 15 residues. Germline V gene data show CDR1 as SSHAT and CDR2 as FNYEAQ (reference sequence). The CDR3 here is CASSKTSGSWETQYF. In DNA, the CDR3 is TGTGCTAGCAGCAAGACTAGCGGGAGTTGGGAGACCCAGTACTTC.

The DNA for the CDR3 is TGTGCCAGCAGTGAAGCCGGGACAGCTTACAATGAGCAGTTCTTC. Encoded protein: CASSEAGTAYNEQFF. The J gene is TRBJ2-1, the V gene TRBV28; 7 bases agree with TRBD1. The CDR3 is 15 amino acids. The germline V gene has CDR1 MDHEN and CDR2 SYDVKM. J was trimmed by 4 bases and V by 5 bases; bases with no gene match: 8. The entire variable domain, with the rest obtained from reference TRBV28 and TRBJ2-1, is as follows: DVKVTQSSRYLVKRTGEKVFLECVQDMDHENMFWYRQDPGLGLRLIYFSYDVKMKEKGDIPEGYSVSREKKERFSLILESASTNQTSMYLCASSEAGTAYNEQFFGPGTRLTVL.

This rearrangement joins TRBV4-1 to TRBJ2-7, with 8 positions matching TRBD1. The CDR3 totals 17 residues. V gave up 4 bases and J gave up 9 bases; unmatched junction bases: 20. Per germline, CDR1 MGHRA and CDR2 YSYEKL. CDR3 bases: TGCGCCAGCAGCCCCGGACAGGGAGGCCTAGGAATGGAAGGGCAGTACTTC. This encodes CASSPGQGGLGMEGQYF.

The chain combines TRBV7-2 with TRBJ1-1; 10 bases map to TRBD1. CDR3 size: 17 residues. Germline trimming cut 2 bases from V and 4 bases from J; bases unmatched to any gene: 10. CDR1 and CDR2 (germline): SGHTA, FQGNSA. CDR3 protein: CASSLKGQGIVGTEAFF. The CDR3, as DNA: TGTGCCAGCAGCTTAAAGGGACAGGGGATCGTGGGCACTGAAGCTTTCTTT.

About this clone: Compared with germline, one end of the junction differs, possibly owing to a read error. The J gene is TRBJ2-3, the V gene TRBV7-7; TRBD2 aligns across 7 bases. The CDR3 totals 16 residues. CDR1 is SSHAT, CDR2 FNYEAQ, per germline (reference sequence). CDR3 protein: CASSEGGGTSTDTQYF. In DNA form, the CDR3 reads TGTGCTAGCAGCGAGGGCGGGGGAACTAGCACAGATACGCAGTATTTT.

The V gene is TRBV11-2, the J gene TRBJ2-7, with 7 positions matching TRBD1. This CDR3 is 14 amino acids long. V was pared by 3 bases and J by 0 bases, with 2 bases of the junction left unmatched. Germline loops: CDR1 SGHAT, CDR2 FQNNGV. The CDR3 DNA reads TGTGCCAGCAGCTTGTACAGGGGCTCCTACGAGCAGTACTTC. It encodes CASSLYRGSYEQYF.